These 25 T cell receptor beta chains were all obtained from the same sample, sequenced in a study of T cell responses to AZD1222 COVID-19 vaccine. Some clones are missing from TCRdb's copy, which holds only in-frame ones; the method was immunoSEQ multiplex PCR. The data contain about 140,000 clones, 80% to 90% of them seen just once; the ten biggest clones take up around 3.6%. Material: peripheral blood, obtained on day 0 of AZD1222 vaccination. The source is an adult in good health.

J is TRBJ2-7 and V is TRBV19, with D unclear. The CDR3 has 11 residues. With 4 bases removed from V and 7 bases from J, the gap between germline ends came to 8 bases. Germline V CDR1 and CDR2: LNHDA, SQIVND (reference sequence). The CDR3 loop is CASSRMGEQYF. CDR3 bases: TGTGCCAGTAGTAGAATGGGGGAGCAGTACTTC.

This sequence joins TRBV7-2 and TRBJ2-1, with 10 positions matching TRBD2. This CDR3 region has 15 residues. Germline V gene lookup returns CDR1 SGHTA and CDR2 FQGNSA. Unmatched junction bases numbered 9, after V lost 5 bases and J lost 8 bases. The CDR3 coding sequence is TGTGCCAGCAGCCCGATGGGGAGCGGGGGGGATGAGCAGTTCTTC. It yields the protein CASSPMGSGGDEQFF. Based on the CDR3 plus reference TRBV7-2 and TRBJ2-1, the full variable domain is GAGVSQSPSNKVTEKGKDVELRCDPISGHTALYWYRQSLGQGLEFLIYFQGNSAPDKSGLPSDRFSAERTGGSVSTLTIQRTQQEDSAVYLCASSPMGSGGDEQFFGPGTRLTVL.

V usage is TRBV28 and J usage is TRBJ1-1, with D possibly matching TRBD1 (5 bases). Germline V gene sequence: CDR1 MDHEN, CDR2 SYDVKM. This CDR3 spans 15 amino acids. The germline V and J ends were trimmed by 8 bases and 2 bases, with 18 bases remaining between them. The CDR3 nucleotides are TGTGCCAGCTTTTTCGCGACAGCAGCAAACACTGAAGCTTTCTTT. Its protein product is CASFFATAANTEAFF.

The rearrangement links TRBV3-1 (or the pseudogene TRBV3-2) to TRBJ1-2, with 8 bases aligning to TRBD1. Losses at the gene ends were 4 bases for V and 6 bases for J; bases not matched to a gene: 10. The CDR3 is 15 residues long. Germline lookup yields CDR1 LGHDT and CDR2 YNNKEL (reference sequence). The CDR3 reads CASSRGTGGYNGYTF. CDR3 DNA: TGTGCCAGCAGCCGAGGGACAGGCGGGTATAATGGCTACACCTTC.

V is TRBV29-1 and J is TRBJ1-1; the D is unclear. Germline V CDR1 and CDR2: SQVTM, ANQGSEA. Trimming removed 6 bases at V and 0 bases at J, with 8 bases between. The CDR3 extends over 12 amino acids. CDR3 coding DNA: TGCAGCGTCGACGGGGTGAACACTGAAGCTTTCTTT. Encoded protein: CSVDGVNTEAFF.

V is TRBV15 and J is TRBJ1-4; D is uncertain. The V gene lost 4 bases and the J gene lost 2 bases, with 11 bases spanning the gap. Germline CDR1 reads LNHNV; CDR2 reads YYDKDF (reference sequence). CDR3 length equals 15 residues. CDR3 sequence (DNA): TGTGCCACCAGCATTAAGGGTTGGACTAATGAAAAACTGTTTTTT. This encodes CATSIKGWTNEKLFF.

The V call is TRBV5-1, the J call TRBJ1-3; weak D call: TRBD1 (5 bases). The CDR3 is 16 amino acids. Germline CDR1 reads SGHRS; CDR2 reads YFSETQ. V was shortened by 6 bases and J by 1 base, with 17 bases between the two germline ends. The DNA for the CDR3 is TGCGCCAGCACCGAAGGGACTGCAGTTTCTGGAAACACCATATATTTT. Translating gives CASTEGTAVSGNTIYF.

CDR3 DNA sequence: TGTGCCAGCAGCCCAGGGACCTTGAGCAACAATGAGCAGTTCTTC. It codes for CASSPGTLSNNEQFF. V and J are TRBV11-2 and TRBJ2-1; possibly TRBD1 or TRBD2 for D (5 bases each). The CDR3 covers 15 residues. Trimming left V 5 bases short and J 5 bases short, with 16 bases between. The germline gives CDR1 SGHAT, CDR2 FQNNGV.

The chain recombines TRBV7-9 with TRBJ1-1, with unresolved D. This CDR3 spans 13 amino acids. The V end lost 2 bases, the J end lost 8 bases, and 12 bases lay between the germline ends. CDR1 and CDR2 from the germline V gene are SEHNR and FQNEAQ (reference sequence). The CDR3: CASSLMTPGEAFF. CDR3 nucleotides: TGTGCCAGCAGCTTAATGACACCCGGGGAAGCTTTCTTT.

The chain carries TRBV6-1 and TRBJ1-4, with a possible D match to TRBD1 (5 bases). The CDR3 consists of 15 residues. The germline gives CDR1 MNHNS, CDR2 SASEGT. V lost 4 bases and J 8 bases, leaving 17 bases between the germline ends. CDR3 coding DNA: TGTGCCAGCAGTGGAGCCGGGACGGCCGAAGAAAAACTGTTTTTT. Protein sequence: CASSGAGTAEEKLFF.

The J gene is TRBJ1-2, the V gene TRBV5-1; 9 bases fit TRBD1. Trimming removed 0 bases from V and 6 bases from J; junction bases left unmatched: 3. Germline-derived CDR1 and CDR2 are SGHRS and YFSETQ. CDR3 length: 14 residues. The CDR3 DNA reads as TGCGCCAGCAGCTTGGGACAGGGGGAGGATGGCTACACCTTC. Its protein is CASSLGQGEDGYTF.

This clone came up once. The rearrangement joins TRBV4-1 to TRBJ2-7, with 8 bases lining up with TRBD2. The CDR3 runs to 15 residues. The J segment lost 2 bases and the V segment lost 4 bases, leaving 7 bases of the junction unmatched. Germline CDR1 MGHRA, CDR2 YSYEKL. The CDR3 here is CASSPLGGLAYEQYF. As DNA, the CDR3 is TGCGCCAGCAGCCCCCTAGGGGGACTAGCCTACGAGCAGTACTTC.

The genes are TRBV27 and TRBJ1-2; D is ambiguous. The V gene's germline CDR1 is MNHEY and CDR2 SMNVEV (reference sequence). With 6 bases removed from V and 2 bases from J, the gap between germline ends came to 10 bases. The CDR3 runs 13 residues. The CDR3 is CASRWGSNYGYTF. In DNA, the CDR3 is TGTGCCAGCAGGTGGGGTAGCAACTATGGCTACACCTTC.

The chain combines TRBV7-9 with TRBJ2-1; 7 positions agree with TRBD2. CDR1 and CDR2 (germline): SEHNR, FQNEAQ (reference sequence). This CDR3 is built from 17 residues. The V and J ends lost 5 bases and 2 bases, in that order; junction bases with no gene match: 12. CDR3 nucleotides: TGTGCCAGCAGCCCTCAAAACGTAGCGGGTCCCTACAATGAGCAGTTCTTC. The encoded protein is CASSPQNVAGPYNEQFF.

The genes are TRBV19 and TRBJ2-4, with 9 bases matching TRBD1. V lost 7 bases, J lost 9 bases, and 13 bases stayed unmatched. CDR1 LNHDA and CDR2 SQIVND come from the germline V gene (reference sequence). This CDR3 has 15 amino acids. The CDR3 sequence is CASTKQGADLTIQYF. CDR3 nucleotides: TGTGCCAGTACCAAACAGGGGGCGGATTTGACCATTCAGTACTTC. Based on the CDR3 plus reference TRBV19 and TRBJ2-4, the full variable domain is DGGITQSPKYLFRKEGQNVTLSCEQNLNHDAMYWYRQDPGQGLRLIYYSQIVNDFQKGDIAEGYSVSREKKESFPLTVTSAQKNPTAFYLCASTKQGADLTIQYFGAGTRLSVL.

This clone has just one count. The chain uses TRBV12-3 or TRBV12-4 and TRBJ2-2; D unclear. There are 13 residues in the CDR3. V lost 6 bases and J 8 bases, leaving 13 bases between the germline ends. The DNA for the CDR3 is TGTGCCAGCAGCAGCCAAGATATGGGGGAGCTGTTTTTT. Residues: CASSSQDMGELFF.

The chain combines TRBV3-1 (or the pseudogene TRBV3-2) with TRBJ1-1; D is unresolved. There are 16 residues in the CDR3. The germline V gene has CDR1 LGHDT and CDR2 YNNKEL (reference sequence). V was shortened by 0 bases and J by 5 bases, with 16 bases between the two germline ends. The CDR3 loop reads CASSQELVGTGTEAFF. CDR3 nucleotide sequence: TGTGCCAGCAGCCAAGAACTTGTGGGTACCGGAACTGAAGCTTTCTTT.

The J gene is TRBJ1-4, the V gene TRBV12-3 or TRBV12-4; D is unresolved. The CDR3 consists of 12 residues. Trimming left V 3 bases short and J 8 bases short, with 7 bases between. The CDR3 loop is CASSFRREKLFF. CDR3 nucleotide sequence: TGTGCCAGCAGTTTCCGCAGGGAAAAACTGTTTTTT.

The CDR3 DNA reads as TGTGCCATCAGTGAGGGGCGGGAAACTGAGCAGTTCTTC. As protein: CAISEGRETEQFF. The chain couples TRBV10-3 to TRBJ2-1; D perhaps matches TRBD2 (6 bases). Germline V gene data show CDR1 as ENHRY and CDR2 as SYGVKD. V was cut by 2 bases and J by 9 bases, with 11 bases left in between. This CDR3 has 13 amino acids.

J is TRBJ1-5 and V is TRBV23-1; D uncertain. TRBV23-1 is classed as an ORF, of uncertain function. The V gene lost 1 base and the J gene lost 3 bases, with 7 bases spanning the gap. This CDR3 contains 14 residues. CDR3 loop: CASSQFQFNQPQHF. Written as DNA, the CDR3 is TGCGCCAGCAGTCAATTCCAGTTCAATCAGCCCCAGCATTTT.

The chain joins TRBV12-3 or TRBV12-4 to TRBJ1-1, with D unclear. Deletions cut 3 bases from V and 1 base from J, with 3 bases between. CDR3 length equals 12 residues. The CDR3 DNA sequence: TGTGCCAGCAGTTTTGGGAACACTGAAGCTTTCTTT. Protein sequence: CASSFGNTEAFF.

CDR3: CASRGVSAGELFF. The CDR3 DNA follows: TGTGCCAGCCGAGGAGTGTCGGCCGGGGAGCTGTTTTTT. This rearrangement joins TRBV7-7 to TRBJ2-2; D unresolved. In germline, CDR1 is SSHAT, CDR2 FNYEAQ (reference sequence). The length of the CDR3 is 13 residues. The ends were cut back, 8 bases at V and 6 bases at J, with 13 bases in the middle. The full variable domain, with the rest looked up from reference TRBV7-7 and TRBJ2-2, is GAGVSQSPRYKVTKRGQDVTLRCDPISSHATLYWYQQALGQGPEFLTYFNYEAQPDKSGLPSDRFSAERPEGSISTLTIQRTEQRDSAMYRCASRGVSAGELFFGEGSRLTVL.

The chain couples TRBV7-9 to TRBJ2-3; 8 bases agree with TRBD1. CDR1 SEHNR and CDR2 FQNEAQ come from the germline V gene (reference sequence). The CDR3 contains 15 residues. Unmatched junction bases numbered 4, after V lost 5 bases and J lost 0 bases. CDR3 region: CASSRGQGSTDTQYF. The CDR3 DNA reads as TGTGCCAGCAGCCGCGGACAGGGTAGCACAGATACGCAGTATTTT.

The chain joins TRBV28 to TRBJ1-2, with TRBD1 matching over 8 bases. Losses at the gene ends were 6 bases for V and 4 bases for J; bases not matched to a gene: 1. This CDR3 comprises 12 residues. Germline V CDR1 and CDR2: MDHEN, SYDVKM. The CDR3, as DNA: TGTGCCAGCAGCACAGGGGGCTATGGCTACACCTTC. Amino acids: CASSTGGYGYTF.

The chain combines TRBV7-2 with TRBJ2-3; D may match TRBD1 or TRBD2 (6 bases each). V lost 1 base to trimming and J lost 6 bases, with 17 bases between them. CDR1 and CDR2 (germline): SGHTA, FQGNSA. This CDR3 contains 16 residues. CDR3 nucleotide sequence: TGTGCCAGCAGCTTAGGGAGAAGGGGGGCAGAGGATACGCAGTATTTT. This encodes CASSLGRRGAEDTQYF.